The 24 T cell receptor beta chains listed next were all sequenced from one sample in a study of T cell responses to AZD1222 COVID-19 vaccine. Repertoires were generated with immunoSEQ multiplex PCR, while TCRdb's copy carries only in-frame clones and drops some. The sample consists of 200,000 to 250,000 clones, approximately 94% of them appearing once. This specimen was peripheral blood, taken 28 days after the second dose of the MenACWY control vaccine. The source is an adult who received the MenACWY meningococcal vaccine as a control.

V usage is TRBV19 and J usage is TRBJ2-5, with TRBD1 matching over 11 bases. The junction had 5 bases not matched to a gene; V was cut back by 10 bases and J by 1 base. The CDR3 loop spans 14 amino acids. Germline V gives CDR1 LNHDA, CDR2 SQIVND (reference sequence). CDR3 region: CATGGTGGQETQYF. The CDR3 nucleotides read TGTGCCACTGGGGGGACAGGGGGCCAAGAGACCCAGTACTTC. Drawing the rest from reference TRBV19 and TRBJ2-5, the complete variable domain is DGGITQSPKYLFRKEGQNVTLSCEQNLNHDAMYWYRQDPGQGLRLIYYSQIVNDFQKGDIAEGYSVSREKKESFPLTVTSAQKNPTAFYLCATGGTGGQETQYFGPGTRLLVL.

The chain is built from TRBV10-3 and TRBJ1-6; weak D call: TRBD1 (5 bases). The V gene lost 7 bases and the J gene lost 0 bases, with 7 bases spanning the gap. Germline CDR1 is ENHRY and CDR2 is SYGVKD. The CDR3 sequence is 14 residues long. DNA for the CDR3: TGTGCCATCAAAGACAGCTCCTATAATTCACCCCTCCACTTT. Translating gives CAIKDSSYNSPLHF.

V usage is TRBV10-3 and J usage is TRBJ1-1; D possibly corresponds to TRBD1 (5 bases). Deletions cut 4 bases from V and 6 bases from J, with 18 bases between. The germline V gene encodes CDR1 ENHRY and CDR2 SYGVKD. The CDR3 runs 15 residues. The CDR3 coding sequence is TGTGCCATCAGTGTGAGCGAAGCGGGGCATGCTGAAGCTTTCTTT. Translating it yields CAISVSEAGHAEAFF.

The chain combines TRBV7-2 with TRBJ1-2, with D maybe TRBD1 (5 bases). V lost 1 base and J lost 8, with 14 bases in between. Germline loops: CDR1 SGHTA, CDR2 FQGNSA. The CDR3 is made up of 14 amino acids. The DNA for the CDR3 is TGTGCCAGCAGCTTAGGATGGGCAGGGTGGGGCTACACCTTC. This codes for CASSLGWAGWGYTF.

The chain uses TRBV6-5 and TRBJ2-7, with D perhaps TRBD1 (5 bases). The CDR3 has 13 residues. Germline V gives CDR1 MNHEY, CDR2 SVGAGI. Trimming shortened V by 8 bases and J by 2 bases, and 13 bases separated the two germline ends. The CDR3 sequence is CASDQGSTYEQYF. Here the CDR3 DNA reads TGTGCCAGCGACCAGGGATCCACCTACGAGCAGTACTTC.

The CDR3 here is CASSPPGVSSYEQYF. CDR3 DNA sequence: TGTGCCAGCTCACCACCCGGGGTTAGCTCCTACGAGCAGTACTTC. The rearrangement joins TRBV18 to TRBJ2-7; the D gene is possibly TRBD2 (5 bases). Germline lookup yields CDR1 KGHSH and CDR2 LQKENI. CDR3 size: 15 residues. The V end was cut by 0 bases, the J end by 0 bases, with 9 bases between.

This clone was observed once. The chain couples TRBV29-1 to TRBJ2-1; 8 nucleotides agree with TRBD2. The CDR3 contains 14 residues. Germline V CDR1 and CDR2: SQVTM, ANQGSEA. V lost 5 bases to trimming and J lost 3 bases; unmatched junction nucleotides: 6. The CDR3 DNA reads TGCAGCGTTCAAGCGGGAGTTGACTACAATGAGCAGTTCTTC. It translates to CSVQAGVDYNEQFF.

The chain joins TRBV5-1 to TRBJ2-7; TRBD2 aligns across 11 bases. J lost 2 bases, V lost 0 bases, and 4 bases had no gene match. CDR3 length: 16 residues. The germline V gene has CDR1 SGHRS and CDR2 YFSETQ. CDR3 region: CASSLATSGGPYEQYF. The CDR3, as DNA: TGCGCCAGCAGCTTGGCTACTAGCGGGGGTCCCTACGAGCAGTACTTC.

J is TRBJ2-7 and V is TRBV6-5; TRBD2 matches 10 bases. Germline V gene lookup returns CDR1 MNHEY and CDR2 SVGAGI. CDR3 length: 14 residues. Germline trimming cut 6 bases from V and 5 bases from J; bases unmatched to any gene: 7. CDR3 in amino acids: CASSQAGGQHEQYF. DNA of the CDR3: TGTGCCAGCAGCCAAGCGGGGGGGCAACACGAGCAGTACTTC.

The V gene is TRBV5-6, the J gene TRBJ2-7, with 10 bases matching TRBD2. Germline V gene data show CDR1 as SGHDT and CDR2 as YYEEEE. V shed 4 bases and J 1 base; nucleotides not matched to a gene: 2. The CDR3 consists of 14 residues. The CDR3 protein is CASSQGLASYEQYF. CDR3 in DNA: TGTGCCAGCAGCCAGGGACTAGCGTCCTACGAGCAGTACTTC.

Details on this clone: At one boundary the junction diverges from the germline segment, which might be a read error. The genes are TRBV4-2 and TRBJ2-5, with D possibly being TRBD1 (6 bases). The germline V gene encodes CDR1 LGHNA and CDR2 YNFKEQ. The CDR3 runs 12 residues. CDR3 in amino acids: CASGRGKETQYF. Here the CDR3 DNA reads TGTGCCAGCGGAAGGGGGAAAGAGACTCAGTACTTC.

The V gene is TRBV4-3, the J gene TRBJ2-7; D is uncertain. The CDR3 loop spans 15 amino acids. With 1 base removed from V and 5 bases from J, the gap between germline ends came to 15 bases. The V gene's germline CDR1 is LGHNA and CDR2 YSLEER. The CDR3 loop reads CASSQGPKVPHEQYF. The CDR3 DNA follows: TGCGCCAGCAGCCAAGGCCCGAAGGTCCCCCACGAGCAGTACTTC.

As to this clone: The same CDR3 arises from other DNA sequences in this sample as well. The V gene is TRBV12-3 or TRBV12-4, the J gene TRBJ1-1; D gene ambiguous. The CDR3 contains 12 residues. The germline V and J ends were trimmed by 5 bases and 5 bases, with 9 bases remaining between them. The CDR3 loop reads CASSLLGTEAFF. CDR3 nucleotides: TGTGCCAGCAGTCTTCTTGGGACTGAAGCTTTCTTT.

This clone appeared once. The chain employs TRBV7-7 and TRBJ2-1, with 8 nucleotides matching TRBD1. Germline-derived CDR1 and CDR2 are SSHAT and FNYEAQ (reference sequence). The V gene end was trimmed by 5 bases and the J gene end by 3 bases; junction bases not matched to a gene: 3. This CDR3 has 14 residues. CDR3 region: CASSIGQGYNEQFF. CDR3 nucleotide sequence: TGTGCCAGCAGCATCGGACAGGGCTACAATGAGCAGTTCTTC.

This chain links TRBV28 with TRBJ1-5; no definite D call. Germline CDR1 and CDR2: MDHEN and SYDVKM. V lost 6 bases to trimming and J lost 1 base, with 1 base between them. CDR3 length equals 11 residues. The CDR3 loop reads CASRSNQPQHF. The CDR3, as DNA: TGTGCCAGCAGAAGCAATCAGCCCCAGCATTTT. The whole variable domain, remainder taken from reference TRBV28 and TRBJ1-5, is DVKVTQSSRYLVKRTGEKVFLECVQDMDHENMFWYRQDPGLGLRLIYFSYDVKMKEKGDIPEGYSVSREKKERFSLILESASTNQTSMYLCASRSNQPQHFGDGTRLSIL.

The rearrangement joins TRBV10-3 to TRBJ2-2; TRBD1 agrees at 10 bases. The germline CDR1 and CDR2 sequences are ENHRY and SYGVKD. The J segment lost 7 bases and the V segment lost 6 bases, leaving 5 bases of the junction unmatched. The CDR3 length is 14 residues. CDR3 in DNA: TGTGCCATCAGGCCGGGACAGGGGCACGGGGAGCTGTTTTTT. It encodes CAIRPGQGHGELFF.

The rearrangement joins TRBV3-1 (or the pseudogene TRBV3-2) to TRBJ1-2; D remains ambiguous. Germline CDR1 is LGHDT and CDR2 is YNNKEL (reference sequence). The length of the CDR3 is 14 residues. V lost 0 bases to trimming and J lost 5 bases, with 10 bases between them. The DNA for the CDR3 is TGTGCCAGCAGCCAAGAAGGCAGGCAATATGGCTACACCTTC. It codes for CASSQEGRQYGYTF.

The chain employs TRBV5-1 and TRBJ2-1, with 7 bases matching TRBD2. Germline loops: CDR1 SGHRS, CDR2 YFSETQ. V lost 2 bases, J lost 15 bases, and 11 bases stayed unmatched. The CDR3 loop spans 13 amino acids. DNA of the CDR3: TGCGCCAGCAGCTTAGCGGGACCAACGTTAGGGTTCTTC. Amino acids: CASSLAGPTLGFF.

The chain carries TRBV4-1 and TRBJ2-3; 12 bases are a match to TRBD2. The ends lost 3 bases at V and 2 bases at J; junction bases unmatched: 6. The CDR3 loop spans 17 amino acids. Per germline, CDR1 MGHRA and CDR2 YSYEKL. The CDR3 nucleotides are TGCGCCAGCAGCCATCTGACTAGCGGGAGAACCACAGATACGCAGTATTTT. Translation: CASSHLTSGRTTDTQYF.

The chain links TRBV5-4 to TRBJ2-7, with D perhaps TRBD1 or TRBD2 (5 bases each). Germline V gene sequence: CDR1 SGHNT, CDR2 YYREEE (reference sequence). The length of the CDR3 is 15 residues. V was trimmed by 0 bases and J by 2 bases, leaving 12 bases between them. The CDR3 nucleotides read TGTGCCAGCAGCTTGGGTGGGACGCCAACCTACGAGCAGTACTTC. It specifies CASSLGGTPTYEQYF.

This sequence joins TRBV4-1 and TRBJ1-6, with D unclear. Trimming pared 5 bases from V and 3 bases from J, leaving 8 bases between. CDR3 size: 14 residues. Germline CDR1 is MGHRA and CDR2 is YSYEKL. The CDR3 sequence: CASSETRYNSPLHF. DNA of the CDR3: TGCGCCAGCAGCGAAACTCGCTATAATTCACCCCTCCACTTT.

This rearrangement joins TRBV18 to TRBJ2-1, with D unclear. V was cut by 3 bases and J by 0 bases, with 15 bases left in between. Per the germline V gene, CDR1 is KGHSH and CDR2 is LQKENI. The CDR3 sequence is 17 residues long. The CDR3 bases are TGTGCCAGCTCACCTCAGCTCGCACGGAGCTCCTACAATGAGCAGTTCTTC. This codes for CASSPQLARSSYNEQFF.

The gene calls are TRBV7-8 and TRBJ2-3; D remains ambiguous. The V end lost 3 bases, the J end lost 1 base, and 5 bases lay between the germline ends. CDR1 SGHVS and CDR2 FQNEAQ come from the germline V gene. This CDR3 has 13 residues. CDR3 DNA: TGTGCCAGCAGCTTCATTCGCACAGATACGCAGTATTTT. Residues: CASSFIRTDTQYF.

V usage is TRBV19 and J usage is TRBJ2-7; the D is unclear. The CDR3 runs to 14 residues. Germline V gene lookup returns CDR1 LNHDA and CDR2 SQIVND (reference sequence). V was trimmed by 0 bases and J by 3 bases, leaving 9 bases between them. Written as DNA, the CDR3 is TGTGCCAGTAGTATAGACCCCTCTGTCTACGAGCAGTACTTC. As protein: CASSIDPSVYEQYF.